This is a list of T cell receptor beta chains from one sample in a study of T cell responses to AZD1222 COVID-19 vaccine. Repertoires were generated with immunoSEQ multiplex PCR, while TCRdb's copy carries only in-frame clones and drops some. This sample has roughly 100,000 clones, with about 90% found just once. The sequencing here drew on peripheral blood, taken on day 0 of AZD1222 vaccination. The receptor source for this set is an adult in good health. The CDR3 runs from the conserved cysteine through the conserved F or W. D genes are given only for firm matches. Only part of the rows carry a size: once, few, many, or a class if the clone is expanded.

TRBV12-5	NA	TRBJ1-1	NA	CASSTPQGLGGAAEAFF	TGTGCTAGTAGTACCCCTCAGGGTTTGGGAGGGGCCGCTGAAGCTTTCTTT
TRBV28	NA	TRBJ2-1	NA	CASSLEWGLGTFF	NA
TRBV28	NA	TRBJ1-4	TRBD1	CASSFYRQGATNEKLFF	TGTGCCAGCAGTTTTTACCGACAGGGGGCAACTAATGAAAAACTGTTTTTT
TRBV28	NA	TRBJ1-1	NA	CASSLGGIMNTEAFF	TGTGCCAGCAGTTTAGGCGGGATAATGAACACTGAAGCTTTCTTT
TRBV7-8	once	TRBJ2-7	TRBD2	CASSRAGGSSYEQYF	TGTGCCAGCAGCCGAGCGGGAGGGAGCTCCTACGAGCAGTACTTC
TRBV2	NA	TRBJ2-7	TRBD1	CASTGVPYEQYF	TGTGCCAGTACAGGGGTACCATACGAGCAGTACTTC
TRBV6-5	NA	TRBJ2-1	TRBD1	CAIRTGWGNEQFF	TGTGCCATACGGACAGGGTGGGGTAATGAGCAGTTCTTC
TRBV29-1	NA	TRBJ2-3	TRBD2	CSVVGTSGNTDTQYF	TGCAGCGTTGTTGGGACTAGCGGAAACACAGATACGCAGTATTTT
TRBV3-1/TRBV3-2	once	TRBJ2-1	NA	CASSHGDEQFF	TGTGCCAGCAGCCATGGCGATGAGCAGTTCTTC
TRBV5-1	once	TRBJ2-1	NA	CASSLVLNNEQFF	TGCGCCAGCAGCTTGGTCCTAAACAATGAGCAGTTCTTC
TRBV6-5	NA	TRBJ1-1	NA	CASSYGQRRTEAFF	TGTGCCAGCAGTTACGGACAGAGGCGCACTGAAGCTTTCTTT
TRBV7-3	NA	TRBJ2-3	NA	CASSSGGTPTDTQYF	TGTGCCAGCAGCTCAGGGGGGACACCTACAGATACGCAGTATTTT
TRBV7-9	NA	TRBJ1-1	NA	CASSPTNIKQTEAFF	TGTGCCAGCAGCCCTACTAATATTAAGCAGACTGAAGCTTTCTTT
TRBV4-2	NA	TRBJ1-2	TRBD1	CASSQVVSGFRDRDYYGYTF	TGTGCCAGCAGCCAAGTTGTTTCGGGGTTCAGGGACAGGGACTACTATGGCTACACCTTC
TRBV3-1/TRBV3-2	NA	TRBJ2-1	TRBD2	CASSTSGTSYNEQFF	TGTGCCAGCAGCACTTCCGGGACTAGTTACAATGAGCAGTTCTTC
TRBV9	NA	TRBJ1-4	TRBD1	CASRTGERDEKLFF	TGTGCCAGCAGGACAGGGGAGAGAGATGAAAAACTGTTTTTT
TRBV7-9	NA	TRBJ2-2	TRBD2	CASSLDLLAEGDTGELFF	TGTGCCAGCAGCTTGGATTTACTAGCGGAGGGAGACACCGGGGAGCTGTTTTTT
TRBV28	NA	TRBJ2-7	TRBD1	CASRVGSGTGYSRNAYEQYF	TGTGCCAGCAGGGTCGGGTCCGGGACAGGGTATTCACGAAACGCCTACGAGCAGTACTTC
TRBV30	NA	TRBJ1-2	TRBD1	CAWRGQGARGYGYTF	TGTGCCTGGAGGGGACAGGGGGCGCGTGGCTATGGCTACACCTTC
TRBV6-5	NA	TRBJ1-2	NA	CASRPTGGYTF	TGTGCCAGCAGACCCACCGGAGGCTACACCTTC
TRBV27	NA	TRBJ2-7	NA	CASGIKGDEQYF	TGTGCCAGCGGCATTAAGGGGGACGAGCAGTACTTC
TRBV30	NA	TRBJ1-1	NA	CAWSDYREAFF	TGTGCCTGGAGTGATTACAGGGAAGCTTTCTTT
TRBV28	NA	TRBJ1-5	NA	CASSSEGAGSNPNQPQHF	TGTGCCAGCAGTTCTGAGGGCGCAGGTAGTAACCCAAATCAGCCCCAGCATTTT
TRBV19	NA	TRBJ2-1	TRBD2	CATSRLAGARNEQFF	TGTGCCACTTCGAGACTAGCGGGAGCCAGGAATGAGCAGTTCTTC
TRBV7-9	NA	TRBJ1-4	NA	CASSLGMVEKLFF	TGTGCCAGCAGCTTAGGCATGGTGGAAAAACTGTTTTTT
TRBV6-1	NA	TRBJ1-2	TRBD1	CASSEAAGQGGYGYTF	TGTGCCAGCAGTGAAGCAGCGGGACAGGGGGGCTATGGCTACACCTTC
TRBV5-4	NA	TRBJ1-5	NA	CASSSPRQSNQPQHF	TGTGCCAGCAGCTCACCTCGACAGAGCAATCAGCCCCAGCATTTT
TRBV7-6	NA	TRBJ1-2	NA	CASSYSTTGGYTF	TGTGCCAGCAGCTACAGCACGACCGGGGGCTACACCTTC
TRBV27	once	TRBJ1-2	NA	CASSRLATDYGYTF	TGTGCCAGCAGCCGCCTGGCAACGGACTATGGCTACACCTTC
TRBV28	NA	TRBJ2-7	TRBD1	CASSLDRDYEQYF	TGTGCCAGCAGTTTGGACAGGGACTACGAGCAGTACTTC
TRBV25-1	NA	TRBJ2-5	TRBD1	CASSEWTGDRETQYF	TGTGCCAGCAGTGAGTGGACAGGGGATCGAGAGACCCAGTACTTC
TRBV2	once	TRBJ2-1	TRBD2	CASSITGGSYNEQFF	TGTGCCAGCAGCATCACGGGAGGGTCCTACAATGAGCAGTTCTTC
TRBV28	NA	TRBJ1-2	NA	CASSPPGHNYGYTF	TGTGCCAGCAGTCCGCCGGGACACAACTATGGCTACACCTTC
TRBV10-2	NA	TRBJ2-1	NA	CASCRGFENEQFF	TGCGCCAGCTGCCGGGGATTTGAAAATGAGCAGTTCTTC
TRBV3-1/TRBV3-2	NA	TRBJ1-5	NA	CASSETGRPQHF	TGTGCCAGCAGCGAGACAGGCCGGCCCCAGCATTTT
TRBV29-1	NA	TRBJ1-1	TRBD1	CSVVQGATEAFF	TGCAGCGTTGTACAGGGGGCAACTGAAGCTTTCTTT
TRBV5-6	NA	TRBJ2-1	TRBD2	CASSVAGPQDDEQFF	TGTGCCAGCAGCGTAGCGGGCCCGCAGGACGATGAGCAGTTCTTC
TRBV7-8	NA	TRBJ2-1	TRBD2	CASRVRTSEYNEQFF	TGTGCCAGCAGGGTACGGACTAGCGAATACAATGAGCAGTTCTTC
TRBV13	NA	TRBJ2-1	TRBD2	CASSVSGSAGNEQFF	TGTGCCAGCAGCGTTAGCGGGAGTGCGGGCAATGAGCAGTTCTTC
TRBV6-5	once	TRBJ2-1	TRBD2	CATKGGLAYNEQFF	TGTGCCACCAAGGGGGGACTAGCCTACAATGAGCAGTTCTTC
TRBV2	once	TRBJ1-1	NA	CASSLDRAEAFF	TGTGCCAGCAGTCTAGATAGGGCTGAAGCTTTCTTT
TRBV27	NA	TRBJ1-4	TRBD1	CASSFSRGRGVLGGKLFF	TGTGCCAGCAGCTTTTCCAGGGGGCGCGGGGTTTTAGGCGGAAAACTGTTTTTT
TRBV18	few	TRBJ2-1	NA	CASSPDRTEQFF	TGTGCCAGCTCACCAGACCGGACTGAGCAGTTCTTC
TRBV27	NA	TRBJ2-4	TRBD2	CASRPGLARKDIQYF	TGTGCCAGCAGACCTGGACTAGCGAGAAAGGACATTCAGTACTTC
TRBV29-1	NA	TRBJ2-5	TRBD1	CSVDTRGRIQQETQYF	TGCAGCGTTGACACCAGGGGGCGAATTCAGCAAGAGACCCAGTACTTC
TRBV11-2	once	TRBJ2-7	NA	CASISLARGYEQYF	TGTGCCAGCATATCTCTGGCGCGGGGCTACGAGCAGTACTTC
TRBV28	NA	TRBJ1-5	NA	CASSRPTTGDQPQHF	TGTGCCAGCAGTCGCCCTACGACAGGAGATCAGCCCCAGCATTTT
TRBV19	NA	TRBJ2-3	TRBD1	CASSIDRQGGTQYF	TGTGCCAGTAGTATAGATCGACAGGGCGGTACGCAGTATTTT
TRBV11-1	NA	TRBJ1-1	NA	CASSALYVGMNTEAFF	TGTGCCAGCAGCGCCCTTTACGTGGGGATGAACACTGAAGCTTTCTTT
TRBV30	NA	TRBJ1-2	NA	CAASTETGGYTF	TGTGCCGCCTCGACAGAGACTGGCGGCTACACCTTC
TRBV23-1	NA	TRBJ1-5	TRBD1	CASSQLRGQGYQPQHF	TGCGCCAGCAGTCAACTTCGGGGACAGGGATACCAGCCCCAGCATTTT
TRBV30	NA	TRBJ1-1	NA	CAWSVGTNTEAFF	TGTGCCTGGAGTGTAGGGACAAACACTGAAGCTTTCTTT
TRBV30	NA	TRBJ2-5	TRBD1	CAWSVGDRGPETQYF	TGTGCCTGGAGTGTCGGGGACAGGGGGCCTGAGACCCAGTACTTC